A single sample is the source of the 25 T cell receptor beta chains below, sequenced in a study of blood T cell repertoires in COVID-19. Using immunoSEQ multiplex PCR, the repertoire was profiled, and TCRdb retains in-frame clones only, with some absent. The sample has approximately 150,000 clones; roughly 81% are singletons. Sequencing used peripheral blood. The receptors here all came from a man in his forties or fifties with acute or convalescent COVID-19.

The chain employs TRBV7-2 and TRBJ2-5; 7 bases map to TRBD1. This CDR3 has 14 amino acids. V dropped 5 bases and J dropped 1; count of bases not matched to a gene: 4. Germline V gene lookup returns CDR1 SGHTA and CDR2 FQGNSA. The DNA of the CDR3 is TGTGCCAGCAGCCACAGGGGACCCCAAGAGACCCAGTACTTC. Its protein product is CASSHRGPQETQYF.

This sequence joins TRBV11-2 and TRBJ2-7; D gene unclear. CDR3 length equals 17 residues. V lost 6 bases to trimming and J lost 0 bases, with 21 bases between them. Germline CDR1 and CDR2: SGHAT and FQNNGV. The CDR3 nucleotides are TGTGCCAGCAGTAAATCCGTAATGGGCCGCAGCTCCTACGAGCAGTACTTC. Its protein is CASSKSVMGRSSYEQYF.

The rearrangement joins TRBV5-1 to TRBJ2-7; 9 bases are a match to TRBD1. The CDR3 consists of 16 residues. The junction had 13 bases not matched to a gene; V was cut back by 3 bases and J by 6 bases. Germline V lookup: CDR1 SGHRS, CDR2 YFSETQ. As DNA, the CDR3 is TGCGCCAGCAGCTGGGGACAGGGCGCCTCTCTGGGCGAGCAGTACTTC. As protein: CASSWGQGASLGEQYF.

This clone was recorded a few times. The rearrangement joins TRBV6-5 to TRBJ1-2; the match to TRBD1 covers 7 bases. The CDR3 is 15 amino acids. Germline V gene sequence: CDR1 MNHEY, CDR2 SVGAGI. The trim removed 5 bases at V and 2 bases at J, leaving 8 bases unmatched. CDR3 protein: CASSIRQGNNYGYTF. CDR3 DNA sequence: TGTGCCAGCAGTATCCGACAGGGCAACAACTATGGCTACACCTTC.

This chain joins TRBV2 and TRBJ2-7; tentatively, D is TRBD2 (5 bases). Trimming left V 3 bases short and J 3 bases short, with 12 bases between. This CDR3 comprises 14 residues. Germline values: CDR1 SNHLY, CDR2 FYNNEI. The CDR3 loop reads CASSDTRRGYEQYF. CDR3 bases: TGTGCCAGCAGTGATACCCGACGGGGCTACGAGCAGTACTTC. The full variable domain, rest sourced from reference TRBV2 and TRBJ2-7, is EPEVTQTPSHQVTQMGQEVILRCVPISNHLYFYWYRQILGQKVEFLVSFYNNEISEKSEIFDDQFSVERPDGSNFTLKIRSTKLEDSAMYFCASSDTRRGYEQYFGPGTRLTVT.

The rearrangement joins TRBV6-5 to TRBJ2-5; 11 bases map to TRBD1. The CDR3 is 16 amino acids. Unmatched junction bases numbered 7, after V lost 2 bases and J lost 5 bases. Per the germline V gene, CDR1 is MNHEY and CDR2 is SVGAGI. CDR3 amino acids: CASSYGGQGAGETQYF. In DNA form, the CDR3 reads TGTGCCAGCAGTTACGGCGGACAGGGGGCTGGGGAGACCCAGTACTTC.

This clone appeared a few times. The rearrangement joins TRBV18 to TRBJ1-5, with D hard to call. Germline CDR1 KGHSH, CDR2 LQKENI. The CDR3 has 13 residues. Trimming removed 5 bases from V and 5 bases from J, with 10 bases in between. The CDR3 reads CASSTGNHQPQHF. The CDR3 DNA reads as TGTGCCAGCTCAACGGGGAACCATCAGCCCCAGCATTTT.

The chain joins TRBV24-1 to TRBJ2-7; D is perhaps TRBD2 (5 bases). The length of the CDR3 is 15 residues. The V end was cut by 3 bases, the J end by 3 bases, with 14 bases between. The germline CDR1 and CDR2 sequences are KGHDR and SFDVKD. The CDR3 sequence is CATSDPRPGIYEQYF. DNA of the CDR3: TGTGCCACCAGTGATCCTCGTCCGGGAATCTACGAGCAGTACTTC.

The chain combines TRBV29-1 with TRBJ1-2, with TRBD1 identical over 10 bases. The CDR3 extends over 15 amino acids. Germline V gene data show CDR1 as SQVTM and CDR2 as ANQGSEA. With 6 bases clipped from V and 4 bases from J, the junction kept 11 bases outside the gene matches. The CDR3 spells CSVNNPGQGPYGYTF. The CDR3 nucleotides read TGCAGCGTCAATAACCCGGGACAGGGGCCCTATGGCTACACCTTC.

With respect to this clone: This specimen includes other DNA sequences encoding the same CDR3. This rearrangement joins TRBV5-1 to TRBJ2-5; 7 bases map to TRBD2. With V trimmed by 3 bases and J by 1 base, 3 bases remained unmatched. This CDR3 spans 14 amino acids. The germline CDR1 and CDR2 sequences are SGHRS and YFSETQ. In DNA form, the CDR3 reads TGCGCCAGCAGCTCGACGGGGGGCCAAGAGACCCAGTACTTC. It encodes CASSSTGGQETQYF.

This sequence joins TRBV28 and TRBJ1-1, with D possibly being TRBD1 (6 bases). CDR1 and CDR2 from the germline V gene are MDHEN and SYDVKM. Trimming removed 10 bases at V and 1 base at J, with 10 bases between. The CDR3 is made up of 12 amino acids. The CDR3 region has the DNA TGTGCCACCCTGGACAGGAACACTGAAGCTTTCTTT. This codes for CATLDRNTEAFF.

V usage is TRBV5-6 and J usage is TRBJ2-2; 7 positions agree with TRBD1. From germline, CDR1 is SGHDT and CDR2 YYEEEE. There are 15 residues in the CDR3. Trimming at V came to 0 bases and at J to 4 bases, leaving 3 bases not matched to a gene. The CDR3 DNA follows: TGTGCCAGCAGCTTGGCTGACAGGGTCACCGGGGAGCTGTTTTTT. It translates to CASSLADRVTGELFF.

The gene calls are TRBV4-2 and TRBJ2-5, with D possibly matching TRBD2 (6 bases). Trimming left V 4 bases short and J 1 base short, with 13 bases between. This CDR3 has 15 amino acids. Germline-derived CDR1 and CDR2 are LGHNA and YNFKEQ. In DNA, the CDR3 is TGTGCCAGCAGCCCCCTGGCGGGGCCCCAAGAGACCCAGTACTTC. Translated, it gives CASSPLAGPQETQYF.

The chain joins TRBV18 to TRBJ1-5, with D maybe TRBD1 (5 bases). V was shortened by 6 bases and J by 8 bases, with 14 bases between the two germline ends. The CDR3 sequence is 13 residues long. Germline V gene data show CDR1 as KGHSH and CDR2 as LQKENI. The CDR3 loop reads CASSPWGEEPQHF. In nucleotides, the CDR3 is TGTGCCAGCTCGCCCTGGGGGGAGGAGCCCCAGCATTTT.

The chain carries TRBV5-1 and TRBJ2-1; possibly TRBD1 for D (6 bases). Trimming removed 0 bases at V and 5 bases at J, with 9 bases between. Germline V gene lookup returns CDR1 SGHRS and CDR2 YFSETQ. This CDR3 is built from 14 residues. In nucleotides, the CDR3 is TGCGCCAGCAGCTTGGGGACAGCGAACAATGAGCAGTTCTTC. The encoded protein is CASSLGTANNEQFF.

This clone turned up a few times. The CDR3 DNA is TGTGCCAGCAGCGTAGAAGGGGGAAAGACCGGGGAGCTGTTTTTT. It is translated as CASSVEGGKTGELFF. This chain links TRBV9 with TRBJ2-2; a weak D match, TRBD1 (6 bases). V was clipped by 0 bases and J by 5 bases, with 11 bases between them. Looked up from germline, CDR1 is SGDLS and CDR2 is YYNGEE. The CDR3 is made up of 15 amino acids.

The V gene is TRBV4-3, the J gene TRBJ2-7; unclear D gene. Germline values: CDR1 LGHNA, CDR2 YSLEER. The CDR3 is made up of 14 amino acids. The V end lost 0 bases, the J end lost 5 bases, and 11 bases lay between the germline ends. The chain's CDR3 is CASSQDFVLDEQYF. The CDR3 DNA reads as TGCGCCAGCAGCCAAGACTTCGTATTAGACGAGCAGTACTTC.

The chain combines TRBV5-1 with TRBJ1-2; D remains unclear. The germline CDR1 and CDR2 sequences are SGHRS and YFSETQ. The CDR3 sequence is 15 residues long. Between the trimmed V and J ends, which lost 4 bases and 8 bases, there was a span of 21 bases. In DNA, the CDR3 is TGCGCCAGCAGCACCCCCGCCGGCGGGCGCGGCGGCTACACCTTC. It codes for CASSTPAGGRGGYTF.

V usage is TRBV2 and J usage is TRBJ2-2; D remains ambiguous. In germline, CDR1 is SNHLY, CDR2 FYNNEI. V was pared by 3 bases and J by 7 bases, with 9 bases between. The CDR3 consists of 13 residues. CDR3 DNA: TGTGCCAGCAGTGACAAGCGCGGCGGGGAGCTGTTTTTT. This encodes CASSDKRGGELFF.

The chain is built from TRBV30 and TRBJ1-6; 8 bases match TRBD1. The CDR3 length is 14 residues. With V trimmed by 5 bases and J by 5 bases, 5 bases remained unmatched. CDR1 GTSNPN and CDR2 SVGIG come from the germline V gene (reference sequence). The CDR3, as DNA: TGTGCCTGGTTGGACAGGGCGGATAATTCACCCCTCCACTTT. Protein sequence: CAWLDRADNSPLHF.

The rearrangement uses TRBV20-1 and TRBJ1-1; D is ambiguous. Germline loops: CDR1 DFQATT, CDR2 SNEGSKA (reference sequence). V lost 6 bases and J lost 8, with 10 bases in between. This CDR3 comprises 10 residues. CDR3 nucleotide sequence: TGCAGTGCCACCAGAAAGGAAGCTTTCTTT. As protein: CSATRKEAFF.

In its sample, this clone was seen once. Other DNA variants within this sample encode the same CDR3. This sequence joins TRBV9 and TRBJ1-4, with 8 bases aligning to TRBD1. CDR1 and CDR2 from the germline V gene are SGDLS and YYNGEE. This CDR3 is 15 amino acids long. With 3 bases clipped from V and 8 bases from J, the junction kept 9 bases outside the gene matches. In nucleotides, the CDR3 is TGTGCCAGCAGCGCCGGAGGGACAGGCGGGGAAAAACTGTTTTTT. Protein sequence: CASSAGGTGGEKLFF.

The genes are TRBV12-3 or TRBV12-4 and TRBJ1-5; TRBD1 agrees at 7 bases. This CDR3 comprises 13 residues. Germline trimming cut 6 bases from V and 7 bases from J; bases unmatched to any gene: 6. This CDR3 is CASRQGRWQPQHF. Here the CDR3 DNA reads TGTGCCAGCAGACAGGGGCGGTGGCAGCCCCAGCATTTT.

Here the CDR3 reads CASSAPRTGLTEAFF. CDR3 nucleotide sequence: TGTGCCAGCAGCGCCCCCAGGACAGGGCTCACTGAAGCTTTCTTT. The rearrangement links TRBV7-8 to TRBJ1-1, with 8 nucleotides matching TRBD1. There are 15 residues in the CDR3. V gave up 5 bases and J gave up 4 bases; unmatched junction bases: 9. Germline V gives CDR1 SGHVS, CDR2 FQNEAQ. Drawing the rest from reference TRBV7-8 and TRBJ1-1, the complete variable domain is GAGVSQSPRYKVAKRGQDVALRCDPISGHVSLFWYQQALGQGPEFLTYFQNEAQLDKSGLPSDRFFAERPEGSVSTLKIQRTQQEDSAVYLCASSAPRTGLTEAFFGQGTRLTVV.

About this clone itself: The same CDR3 also results from other DNA sequences found in this sample. V gene TRBV6-4 combines with J gene TRBJ2-1; the D is unclear. Germline V gene data show CDR1 as MRHNA and CDR2 as SNTAGT. Trimming took 2 bases from V and 0 from J, leaving 8 bases between them. This CDR3 contains 15 residues. In DNA form, the CDR3 reads TGTGCCAGCAGTGACGGAGAAACCTCCTACAATGAGCAGTTCTTC. It encodes CASSDGETSYNEQFF.